This entry lists 29 T cell receptor beta chains sequenced from one sample in a study of blood T cell repertoires in COVID-19. Only in-frame clones appear in the TCRdb table, and some are missing; sequencing was by immunoSEQ multiplex PCR. Of more than 200,000 clones listed, more than 85% are singletons. The sequencing sample was made of PBMCs or T cells enriched from blood (not recorded which). The source is a woman aged 50 to 60 who had recovered from COVID-19.

The genes are TRBV25-1 and TRBJ2-5, with TRBD2 matching over 8 bases. The length of the CDR3 is 14 residues. V shed 7 bases and J 3 bases; nucleotides not matched to a gene: 7. Germline loops: CDR1 MGHDK, CDR2 SYGVNS. CDR3 nucleotide sequence: TGTGCCAGCACCGGGAGGGCCATAGAAGAGACCCAGTACTTC. Translating gives CASTGRAIEETQYF.

The CDR3 loop is CASSLGGVGTEAFF. CDR3 sequence (DNA): TGTGCCAGCAGCTTAGGGGGGGTTGGCACTGAAGCTTTCTTT. The V gene is TRBV7-9, the J gene TRBJ1-1, with D perhaps TRBD1 (5 bases). The CDR3 sequence is 14 residues long. Germline V gene sequence: CDR1 SEHNR, CDR2 FQNEAQ (reference sequence). Trimming pared 1 base from V and 4 bases from J, leaving 10 bases between. Variable domain in full (rest from reference TRBV7-9 and TRBJ1-1): DTGVSQNPRHKITKRGQNVTFRCDPISEHNRLYWYRQTLGQGPEFLTYFQNEAQLEKSRLLSDRFSAERPKGSFSTLEIQRTEQGDSAMYLCASSLGGVGTEAFFGQGTRLTVV.

The V gene is TRBV6-1, the J gene TRBJ2-1; no clear D gene. In germline, CDR1 is MNHNS, CDR2 SASEGT. CDR3 length: 15 amino acids. V was pared by 2 bases and J by 6 bases, with 14 bases between. In nucleotides, the CDR3 is TGTGCCAGCAGTGAAACGCAACTACAAGGCAATGAGCAGTTCTTC. This sequence encodes CASSETQLQGNEQFF.

This chain links TRBV19 with TRBJ2-3; no clear D. Per the germline V gene, CDR1 is LNHDA and CDR2 is SQIVND (reference sequence). The CDR3 consists of 13 residues. V was trimmed by 2 bases and J by 6 bases, leaving 9 bases between them. As DNA, the CDR3 is TGTGCCAGTAGTATAAGTGCTCGGGATACGCAGTATTTT. Its protein is CASSISARDTQYF.

This sequence joins TRBV18 and TRBJ1-4; no reliable D call. The CDR3 contains 14 residues. Germline V gene lookup returns CDR1 KGHSH and CDR2 LQKENI. V was clipped by 2 bases and J by 6 bases, with 10 bases between them. The CDR3 bases are TGTGCCAGCTCACCATCACGGGTGGATGAAAAACTGTTTTTT. It translates to CASSPSRVDEKLFF.

This chain links TRBV24-1 with TRBJ2-1; TRBD2 is a possible D gene (6 bases). The germline V gene has CDR1 KGHDR and CDR2 SFDVKD. V lost 5 bases and J 7 bases, leaving 11 bases between the germline ends. The CDR3 sequence is 13 residues long. The CDR3 nucleotides are TGTGCCACCAGTGGGGCGGGAAGGAATGAGCAGTTCTTC. It yields the protein CATSGAGRNEQFF.

This chain links TRBV11-2 with TRBJ1-2, with a tentative D call TRBD1 (5 bases). This CDR3 is built from 14 residues. Germline CDR1 is SGHAT and CDR2 is FQNNGV. The ends were cut back, 5 bases at V and 3 bases at J, with 13 bases in the middle. The CDR3 nucleotides read TGTGCCAGCAGCGGCGGGTGGGGGGACTATGGCTACACCTTC. Translating it yields CASSGGWGDYGYTF.

The chain combines TRBV6-2 or TRBV6-3 with TRBJ2-3, with 10 bases identical to TRBD2. The V and J ends lost 6 bases and 4 bases, in that order; junction bases with no gene match: 4. This CDR3 has 14 residues. Germline assignment: CDR1 MNHEY and CDR2 SVGEGT. CDR3 protein: CASSSSGSSDTQYF. In nucleotides, the CDR3 is TGTGCCAGCAGCTCTAGCGGGAGCTCAGATACGCAGTATTTT.

The rearrangement links TRBV5-1 to TRBJ2-1; 10 nucleotides agree with TRBD2. Germline lookup yields CDR1 SGHRS and CDR2 YFSETQ. This CDR3 has 17 amino acids. V dropped 1 base and J dropped 7; count of bases not matched to a gene: 11. The CDR3 loop reads CASSLSQGASGRNEQFF. The DNA for the CDR3 is TGCGCCAGCAGCTTGTCCCAAGGGGCTAGCGGGAGAAATGAGCAGTTCTTC.

This clone was detected only once. The genes are TRBV2 and TRBJ2-2; D is unclear. The length of the CDR3 is 14 residues. The germline V gene encodes CDR1 SNHLY and CDR2 FYNNEI. Trimming pared 4 bases from V and 0 bases from J, leaving 6 bases between. The CDR3 protein is CASSGSTNTGELFF. The DNA of the CDR3 is TGTGCCAGCAGTGGTAGTACGAACACCGGGGAGCTGTTTTTT.

The chain is built from TRBV5-4 and TRBJ2-1; 7 bases are a match to TRBD2. This CDR3 spans 14 amino acids. The germline gives CDR1 SGHNT, CDR2 YYREEE (reference sequence). Trimming cost V 4 bases and J 7 bases; bases outside gene matches: 8. CDR3 protein: CASSMTPSGNEQFF. CDR3 DNA: TGTGCCAGCAGCATGACCCCTAGCGGAAATGAGCAGTTCTTC. The variable domain in full, with the rest retrieved from reference TRBV5-4 and TRBJ2-1, is ETGVTQSPTHLIKTRGQQVTLRCSSQSGHNTVSWYQQALGQGPQFIFQYYREEENGRGNFPPRFSGLQFPNYSSELNVNALELDDSALYLCASSMTPSGNEQFFGPGTRLTVL.

This clone appeared once. This rearrangement joins TRBV7-3 to TRBJ2-1; 9 bases are shared with TRBD1. This CDR3 has 16 amino acids. Per germline, CDR1 SGHTA and CDR2 FQGTGA. Trimming cost V 5 bases and J 5 bases; bases outside gene matches: 10. As DNA, the CDR3 is TGTGCCAGCAGCGTAGAGGGGACAGGGATCCACAATGAGCAGTTCTTC. Encoded protein: CASSVEGTGIHNEQFF.

The chain joins TRBV18 to TRBJ2-1; 8 bases agree with TRBD2. Germline V gives CDR1 KGHSH, CDR2 LQKENI. V trimming: 3 bases; J trimming: 4 bases; junction bases outside the gene matches: 11. The CDR3 extends over 17 amino acids. The CDR3 loop reads CASSPPLRGRTYNEQFF. The DNA for the CDR3 is TGTGCCAGCTCACCCCCTCTCCGCGGGAGGACTTACAATGAGCAGTTCTTC.

The rearrangement links TRBV6-2 or TRBV6-3 to TRBJ1-4; no reliable D call. The germline CDR1 and CDR2 sequences are MNHEY and SVGEGT. The V end was cut by 6 bases, the J end by 9 bases, with 8 bases between. This CDR3 is 11 amino acids long. The CDR3 sequence is CASSNTQKLFF. In DNA, the CDR3 is TGTGCCAGCAGCAACACCCAAAAACTGTTTTTT.

The rearrangement uses TRBV5-1 and TRBJ2-3; the D is unclear. The CDR3 contains 16 residues. V lost 0 bases, J lost 4 bases, and 15 bases lay in between. Germline values: CDR1 SGHRS, CDR2 YFSETQ. The CDR3 nucleotides read TGCGCCAGCAGCTTGGCCGGTGGTAGCCCTGCAGATACGCAGTATTTT. Amino acid sequence: CASSLAGGSPADTQYF.

This clone has just one count. V is TRBV2 and J is TRBJ1-1; tentatively, D is TRBD1 (6 bases). The germline CDR1 and CDR2 sequences are SNHLY and FYNNEI. Trimming cost V 6 bases and J 1 base, with 9 bases left between them. The CDR3 is 13 residues long. This chain's CDR3 is CASRDRTNTEAFF. CDR3 DNA: TGTGCCAGCAGGGACAGAACGAACACTGAAGCTTTCTTT.

The genes are TRBV20-1 and TRBJ2-4; 12 nucleotides align to TRBD2. In germline, CDR1 is DFQATT, CDR2 SNEGSKA (reference sequence). V trimming: 3 bases; J trimming: 2 bases; junction bases outside the gene matches: 11. The length of the CDR3 is 18 residues. CDR3 nucleotide sequence: TGCAGTGCTAGTTTGGGGCGACTAGCGGGAGTTTCCAAAAACATTCAGTACTTC. Translating it yields CSASLGRLAGVSKNIQYF.

This clone showed up just once. The chain joins TRBV5-1 to TRBJ2-5, with 9 bases fitting TRBD1. In germline, CDR1 is SGHRS, CDR2 YFSETQ. This CDR3 is built from 15 residues. Unmatched junction bases numbered 9, after V lost 4 bases and J lost 5 bases. The CDR3 protein is CASSQLQGARETQYF. The CDR3 bases are TGCGCCAGCAGCCAGCTACAGGGGGCGAGGGAGACCCAGTACTTC.

The chain has TRBV9 and TRBJ1-1; D might be TRBD1 (6 bases). The CDR3 is 14 residues long. V shed 7 bases and J shed 6 bases, with 19 bases lying between them. Germline CDR1 SGDLS, CDR2 YYNGEE. This CDR3 reads CASGPTGIEAEAFF. CDR3 sequence (DNA): TGTGCCAGCGGACCAACAGGGATCGAAGCTGAAGCTTTCTTT.

V and J are TRBV19 and TRBJ1-2; 10 bases are shared with TRBD1. CDR1 is LNHDA and CDR2 is SQIVND in the germline V gene (reference sequence). The V segment lost 3 bases and the J segment 5 bases; nucleotides outside the gene matches: 6. The CDR3 is made up of 15 amino acids. DNA for the CDR3: TGTGCCAGTAGTATGAAGACAGGGGGCGCGTATGGCTACACCTTC. Translating it yields CASSMKTGGAYGYTF.

The chain employs TRBV28 and TRBJ1-5; 9 positions agree with TRBD1. V was clipped by 7 bases and J by 8 bases; unmatched bases: 6. CDR3 size: 13 residues. Per germline, CDR1 MDHEN and CDR2 SYDVKM. The CDR3 coding sequence is TGTGCCAGCAAGGACAGGGGCTTTAAGCCCCAGCATTTT. It codes for CASKDRGFKPQHF.

The V and J genes are TRBV7-9 and TRBJ1-5; no definite D call. Germline loops: CDR1 SEHNR, CDR2 FQNEAQ (reference sequence). Trimming took off 3 bases at V and 1 base at J, with 4 bases between the two ends. The CDR3 is 13 amino acids. CDR3 region: CASSFGSNQPQHF. The CDR3 coding sequence is TGTGCCAGCAGCTTCGGGAGCAATCAGCCCCAGCATTTT.

This clone was detected once. V usage is TRBV12-5 and J usage is TRBJ1-1; D perhaps matches TRBD1 (5 bases). The CDR3 covers 16 residues. V was pared by 3 bases and J by 5 bases, with 19 bases between. Germline V gene lookup returns CDR1 LGHNT and CDR2 FRNRAP. CDR3 sequence reads: CASGFQGPGRGTEAFF. The CDR3 region has the DNA TGTGCTAGTGGTTTTCAAGGGCCAGGGAGGGGTACTGAAGCTTTCTTT.

The rearrangement links TRBV19 to TRBJ2-1; 10 bases line up with TRBD2. The CDR3 extends over 15 amino acids. Germline CDR1 LNHDA, CDR2 SQIVND (reference sequence). With 3 bases clipped from V and 9 bases from J, the junction kept 8 bases outside the gene matches. The CDR3 DNA reads as TGTGCCAGTAGTATCCGGCTAGCGGGAGTCGGTGAGCAGTTCTTC. Its translation: CASSIRLAGVGEQFF.

The CDR3 reads CASSGQGLGNSPLHF. CDR3 sequence (DNA): TGTGCCAGCAGCGGACAGGGGTTAGGCAATTCACCCCTCCACTTT. J is TRBJ1-6 and V is TRBV9, with 8 bases lining up with TRBD1. CDR3 size: 15 residues. Germline V CDR1 and CDR2: SGDLS, YYNGEE. Germline trimming cut 3 bases from V and 7 bases from J; bases unmatched to any gene: 6.

The gene calls are TRBV3-1 (or the pseudogene TRBV3-2) and TRBJ2-3, with TRBD2 matching over 10 bases. Germline lookup yields CDR1 LGHDT and CDR2 YNNKEL (reference sequence). V dropped 2 bases and J dropped 1; count of bases not matched to a gene: 0. The CDR3 is 15 residues long. DNA for the CDR3: TGTGCCAGCAGCCAAACTAGCGGGGGCACAGATACGCAGTATTTT. Amino acids: CASSQTSGGTDTQYF.

The rearrangement uses TRBV2 and TRBJ2-2; TRBD2 agrees at 10 bases. The CDR3 is 15 amino acids. Trimming cost V 6 bases and J 6 bases; bases outside gene matches: 7. Germline CDR1 SNHLY, CDR2 FYNNEI. Here the CDR3 reads CASRKTSGFAGELFF. CDR3 nucleotide sequence: TGTGCCAGCAGGAAGACTAGCGGGTTCGCCGGGGAGCTGTTTTTT.

This clone occurred once. The rearrangement joins TRBV6-5 to TRBJ2-1, with 7 bases aligning to TRBD2. The CDR3 spans 15 residues. Germline V gene sequence: CDR1 MNHEY, CDR2 SVGAGI. The J segment lost 0 bases and the V segment lost 8 bases, leaving 7 bases of the junction unmatched. The DNA of the CDR3 is TGTGCCAGCTTCCACGGGAGGAACTCCTACAATGAGCAGTTCTTC. Translating it yields CASFHGRNSYNEQFF.

The rearrangement uses TRBV5-1 and TRBJ2-3; no clear D. The V end was cut by 3 bases, the J end by 3 bases, with 11 bases between. This CDR3 is 14 amino acids long. Germline CDR1 reads SGHRS; CDR2 reads YFSETQ. The CDR3 is CASSSFSLTDTQYF. The CDR3 region has the DNA TGCGCCAGCAGCTCCTTTAGTCTAACAGATACGCAGTATTTT. The full variable domain, in which reference TRBV5-1 and TRBJ2-3 provide the parts outside the CDR3, is KAGVTQTPRYLIKTRGQQVTLSCSPISGHRSVSWYQQTPGQGLQFLFEYFSETQRNKGNFPGRFSGRQFSNSRSEMNVSTLELGDSALYLCASSSFSLTDTQYFGPGTRLTVL.